A selection of T cell receptor beta chains follows, all from one sample in a study of cytomegalovirus exposure and HLA in healthy donors. TCRdb keeps only in-frame clones here, not all; method: immunoSEQ multiplex PCR. The sample has fewer than 250,000 clones, around 79% seen once. Sequencing was done on a sample of PBMCs. The origin of the receptors is a male donor in good health and CMV-seronegative. CDR3s leave out the opening cysteine and the closing phenylalanine or tryptophan. Each record gives: V gene, J gene, D gene, CDR3 protein. A D gene is named only where the DNA matches it firmly.

TRBV25-1	TRBJ1-1	.	ASSAVGVNTEAF
TRBV9	TRBJ2-3	.	ASSVRTSTDTQY
TRBV28	TRBJ1-5	.	ASKDGAGSQPQH
TRBV6-6	TRBJ2-7	TRBD1	ASSGTGGDKYEQY
TRBV18	TRBJ1-6	TRBD1	ASSPDRGNSPLH
TRBV11-2	TRBJ2-5	TRBD2	ASSLGLAGGRGGAQY
TRBV9	TRBJ2-2	.	ASSVGAGENTGELF
TRBV5-1	TRBJ1-2	.	ASSPSRLNYGYT
TRBV4-1	TRBJ2-1	TRBD1	ASSQTIQGNTYNEQF
TRBV5-1	TRBJ1-6	TRBD1	ASSLSRDRVSPLH
TRBV7-6	TRBJ1-1	.	ASSPPTGHPSNTEAF
TRBV4-2	TRBJ1-3	.	ASSQSAADSGNTIY
TRBV6-6	TRBJ2-3	TRBD2	ASSDGLAGTTDTQY
TRBV29-1	TRBJ2-2	TRBD2	SEGLAGGAGELF
TRBV30	TRBJ1-2	.	AWRRAPDYT
TRBV5-1	TRBJ2-3	TRBD2	ASSSPLAGGRQNTQY
TRBV30	TRBJ1-1	.	AWTPGLPATEAF
TRBV6-5	TRBJ1-3	.	ASSRFISGNTIY
TRBV5-5	TRBJ1-1	.	ASRGVLNTEAF
TRBV5-1	TRBJ1-6	.	ASRSLGQGNSPLH